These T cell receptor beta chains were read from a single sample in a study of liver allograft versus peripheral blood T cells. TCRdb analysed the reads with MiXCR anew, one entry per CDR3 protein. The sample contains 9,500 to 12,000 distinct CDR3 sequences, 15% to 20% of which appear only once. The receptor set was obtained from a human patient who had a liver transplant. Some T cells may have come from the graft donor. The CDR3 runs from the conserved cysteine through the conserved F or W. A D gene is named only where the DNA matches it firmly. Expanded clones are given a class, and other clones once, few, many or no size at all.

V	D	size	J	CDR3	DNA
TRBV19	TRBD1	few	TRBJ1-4	CASSLLEGAREKLFF	TGTGCCAGTAGCCTGTTGGAGGGGGCGCGTGAAAAACTGTTTTTT
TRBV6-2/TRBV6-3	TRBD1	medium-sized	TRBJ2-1	CASSYGTGYNEQFF	TGTGCCAGCAGTTACGGGACAGGCTACAATGAGCAGTTCTTC
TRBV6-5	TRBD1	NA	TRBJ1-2	CASSYSGGAKNYGYTF	TGTGCCAGCAGTTACTCAGGGGGCGCTAAAAACTATGGCTACACCTTC
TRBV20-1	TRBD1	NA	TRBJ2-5	CSARSTGGETQYF	TGCAGTGCTAGATCTACAGGGGGAGAGACCCAGTACTTC
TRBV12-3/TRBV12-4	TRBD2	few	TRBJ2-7	CASSLKGGAAEQYF	TGTGCCAGCAGCCTCAAGGGAGGGGCGGCCGAGCAGTACTTC
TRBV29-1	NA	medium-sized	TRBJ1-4	CSVEQNQKLFF	TGCAGCGTTGAACAGAACCAAAAACTGTTTTTT
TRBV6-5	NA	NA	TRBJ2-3	CASSYRLTDTQYF	TGTGCCAGCAGTTACAGACTGACAGATACGCAGTATTTT
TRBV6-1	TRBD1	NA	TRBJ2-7	CASIGPGQGYEQYF	TGTGCCAGCATTGGACCGGGACAGGGGTACGAGCAGTACTTC
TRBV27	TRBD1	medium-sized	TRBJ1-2	CASSETGVLYGYTF	TGTGCCAGCAGCGAAACAGGGGTCCTCTATGGCTACACCTTC
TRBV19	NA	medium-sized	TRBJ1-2	CASSTGGGTNGYTF	TGTGCCAGTAGTACCGGAGGGGGTACGAATGGCTACACCTTC